One sample yielded the 8 T cell receptor beta chains listed below, sequenced in a study of siplizumab effects on memory and regulatory T cells. Assay: immunoSEQ multiplex PCR; the TCRdb copy retains only in-frame clones and omits some. The table has more than 90,000 clones, about 93% seen once. The sample taken for sequencing was non-Treg CD4+ T cells sorted from blood. Receptors originate from a human donor in good health.

This chain links TRBV5-1 with TRBJ2-7; possibly TRBD1 or TRBD2 for D (6 bases each). Germline values: CDR1 SGHRS, CDR2 YFSETQ. Trimming took 0 bases from V and 6 from J, leaving 13 bases between them. This CDR3 contains 14 residues. The CDR3 DNA sequence: TGCGCCAGCAGCTTGGCCCTAGGAGGGGGCGAGCAGTACTTC. This sequence encodes CASSLALGGGEQYF. Full variable domain (missing parts from reference TRBV5-1 and TRBJ2-7): KAGVTQTPRYLIKTRGQQVTLSCSPISGHRSVSWYQQTPGQGLQFLFEYFSETQRNKGNFPGRFSGRQFSNSRSEMNVSTLELGDSALYLCASSLALGGGEQYFGPGTRLTVT.

V usage is TRBV28 and J usage is TRBJ2-3, with D possibly being TRBD2 (7 bases). The CDR3 sequence is 15 residues long. CDR1 and CDR2 (germline): MDHEN, SYDVKM. Between the trimmed V and J ends, which lost 5 bases and 0 bases, there was a span of 12 bases. CDR3 nucleotide sequence: TGTGCCAGCAGTCGAGGGGGGGCAAGCACAGATACGCAGTATTTT. Its translation: CASSRGGASTDTQYF.

To note about this clone: Germline is not matched at one junction end, which may reflect a read error. The V and J genes are TRBV15 and TRBJ2-3, with D maybe TRBD2 (6 bases). The germline V gene has CDR1 LNHNV and CDR2 YYDKDF (reference sequence). The CDR3 sequence is 15 residues long. Here the CDR3 reads CATTRSHREPDTQYF. In nucleotides, the CDR3 is TGTGCCACCACCAGATCTCATCGGGAGCCGGATACGCAGTATTTT.

The J gene is TRBJ1-4, the V gene TRBV9, with D perhaps TRBD1 (6 bases). Looked up from germline, CDR1 is SGDLS and CDR2 is YYNGEE. This CDR3 has 14 residues. The V gene lost 3 bases and the J gene lost 5 bases, with 11 bases spanning the gap. In DNA form, the CDR3 reads TGTGCCAGCAGCGCGGGGGGGCGGAATGAAAAACTGTTTTTT. Amino acid sequence: CASSAGGRNEKLFF.

V gene TRBV5-1 combines with J gene TRBJ1-1, with D perhaps matching TRBD1 (5 bases). Germline lookup yields CDR1 SGHRS and CDR2 YFSETQ. This CDR3 region has 14 residues. V was pared by 4 bases and J by 0 bases, with 10 bases between. The chain's CDR3 is CASSVDRLNTEAFF. CDR3 DNA sequence: TGCGCCAGCAGCGTAGACAGACTGAACACTGAAGCTTTCTTT.

The rearrangement uses TRBV7-3 and TRBJ2-2; TRBD2 agrees at 8 bases. Looked up from germline, CDR1 is SGHTA and CDR2 is FQGTGA. V gave up 3 bases and J gave up 3 bases; unmatched junction bases: 6. There are 16 residues in the CDR3. CDR3 in DNA: TGTGCCAGCAGCTTGGGACTAGGCGGTTACACCGGGGAGCTGTTTTTT. Protein: CASSLGLGGYTGELFF.

The V gene is TRBV15, the J gene TRBJ2-2, with 7 bases identical to TRBD1. Germline V CDR1 and CDR2: LNHNV, YYDKDF (reference sequence). CDR3 length equals 17 residues. After removal of 0 bases from V and 7 bases from J, the junction contained 11 bases not matched to a gene. Here the CDR3 reads CATSRDLRGGKGGELFF. Here the CDR3 DNA reads TGTGCCACCAGCAGAGATCTTAGAGGGGGCAAGGGCGGGGAGCTGTTTTTT.

The rearrangement joins TRBV27 to TRBJ2-1; D gene ambiguous. Germline CDR1 MNHEY, CDR2 SMNVEV (reference sequence). Trimming shortened V by 3 bases and J by 7 bases, and 13 bases separated the two germline ends. CDR3 length: 14 amino acids. CDR3 bases: TGTGCCAGCAGTTTCTATAACCTAGTGAATGAGCAGTTCTTC. The encoded protein is CASSFYNLVNEQFF.